This T cell receptor (beta chain) was identified during a study of blood T cell repertoires in COVID-19. CDR1 and CDR2 from the germline V gene are LGHNA and YSLEER. This CDR3 comprises 16 residues. Of note for this clone: One end of the junction does not line up with germline, which may come from a read error. This same CDR3 is encoded by further DNA sequences in the sample.

The table came from immunoSEQ multiplex PCR; TCRdb's copy has only in-frame clones and leaves some out. The sample shows over 100,000 clones, more than 75% of them seen only once. The chain is built from TRBV4-3 and TRBJ1-2, with D uncertain. The source of this sequence is a man aged 35 to 55 with acute or convalescent COVID-19. The sequencing sample was made of peripheral blood. The DNA of the CDR3 is TGCGCCAGCAGTCAAGTTTTCCGGGAGCAGCGGGTTGGCTACACCTTC. This codes for CASSQVFREQRVGYTF.